This T cell receptor beta chain was found in a study of cytomegalovirus exposure and HLA in healthy donors. The PCR had 60 Vbeta and 13 Jbeta primers. Data came from immunoSEQ multiplex PCR; TCRdb stores just in-frame clones and leaves some out. The sample records about 160,000 clones, about four fifths being singletons. Germline CDR1 MDHEN, CDR2 SYDVKM. V dropped 2 bases and J dropped 1 base, with 5 bases sitting between them. CDR3 size: 13 residues. The sample consisted of PBMCs. This chain joins TRBV28 and TRBJ1-2; D remains unclear. The TCR sequence derives from a woman aged 25 to 39 in good health and CMV-seropositive. CDR3 nucleotides: TGTGCCAGCAGTTTAGCGGGTAACTATGGCTACACCTTC. Residues: CASSLAGNYGYTF.